Shown below are 28 T cell receptor beta chains from a single sample sequenced in a study of PD-L1 blockade in urothelial cancer. Profiling relied on immunoSEQ multiplex PCR, and the TCRdb table lists in-frame clones only, not all of them. The data hold about 24,000 clones, with roughly 89% observed a single time. Sequenced here: PBMCs, sampled around atezolizumab (anti-PD-L1) treatment. Receptors originate from a man between 50 and 59 years old with urothelial cancer.

This chain joins TRBV5-6 and TRBJ2-5, with D unresolved. Per the germline V gene, CDR1 is SGHDT and CDR2 is YYEEEE. The V end was cut by 0 bases, the J end by 2 bases, with 5 bases between. This CDR3 spans 13 amino acids. DNA of the CDR3: TGTGCCAGCAGCTTGGGACTTCAAGAGACCCAGTACTTC. It translates to CASSLGLQETQYF. Looking up the rest from reference TRBV5-6 and TRBJ2-5 gives the full variable domain: DAGVTQSPTHLIKTRGQQVTLRCSPKSGHDTVSWYQQALGQGPQFIFQYYEEEERQRGNFPDRFSGHQFPNYSSELNVNALLLGDSALYLCASSLGLQETQYFGPGTRLLVL.

CDR3 nucleotides: TGTGCCTGGAGTGCCACAGGGGTCTATGGCTACACCTTC. Its translation is CAWSATGVYGYTF. The chain links TRBV30 to TRBJ1-2; the match to TRBD1 covers 7 bases. Germline CDR1 is GTSNPN and CDR2 is SVGIG (reference sequence). The CDR3 sequence is 13 residues long. Trimming cost V 1 base and J 4 bases; bases outside gene matches: 3.

The gene calls are TRBV2 and TRBJ2-3; 8 positions agree with TRBD1. J was trimmed by 14 bases and V by 6 bases; bases with no gene match: 7. The germline gives CDR1 SNHLY, CDR2 FYNNEI. The CDR3 is made up of 11 amino acids. For the CDR3, the DNA is TGTGCCAGCAGCTTGGGGACAGGTTGGTATTTT. It specifies CASSLGTGWYF.

The rearrangement uses TRBV27 and TRBJ2-7; D perhaps matches TRBD1 (5 bases). CDR1 is MNHEY and CDR2 is SMNVEV in the germline V gene (reference sequence). V lost 0 bases to trimming and J lost 5 bases, with 8 bases between them. CDR3 length: 13 residues. CDR3: CASSLSGRDEQYF. CDR3 nucleotide sequence: TGTGCCAGCAGTTTATCAGGCAGGGACGAGCAGTACTTC.

This chain uses TRBV5-4 with TRBJ2-3, with D possibly TRBD2 on 5 matching bases. V lost 5 bases and J 5 bases, leaving 18 bases between the germline ends. In germline, CDR1 is SGHNT, CDR2 YYREEE (reference sequence). The CDR3 loop spans 15 amino acids. The CDR3 region has the DNA TGTGCCAGCAGGGGAACAGCCAGCGCGGGAGATACGCAGTATTTT. Protein product: CASRGTASAGDTQYF.

The chain combines TRBV19 with TRBJ2-1; TRBD1 aligns across 8 bases. V was pared by 6 bases and J by 9 bases, with 19 bases of the junction left unmatched. The CDR3 is made up of 17 amino acids. CDR1 is LNHDA and CDR2 is SQIVND in the germline V gene (reference sequence). The CDR3 is CASSMTGDHRLRGEQFF. The CDR3 nucleotides read TGTGCCAGTAGCATGACAGGGGACCACCGCCTGAGAGGTGAGCAGTTCTTC.

Here the CDR3 DNA reads TGTGCCAGCAGTGAGGTATCGGGGGGCCCAGATACGCAGTATTTT. It yields the protein CASSEVSGGPDTQYF. The V gene is TRBV6-4, the J gene TRBJ2-3; the D gene is possibly TRBD2 (7 bases). The CDR3 is 15 residues long. CDR1 is MRHNA and CDR2 is SNTAGT in the germline V gene. Trimming took 3 bases from V and 4 from J, leaving 14 bases between them.

The chain recombines TRBV6-4 with TRBJ2-3; TRBD1 matches at 8 bases. Germline CDR1 MRHNA, CDR2 SNTAGT. There are 14 residues in the CDR3. With 5 bases clipped from V and 6 bases from J, the junction kept 7 bases outside the gene matches. In DNA, the CDR3 is TGTGCCAGCAGTAAGACAGGGGTCGGGGATACGCAGTATTTT. Protein sequence: CASSKTGVGDTQYF.

This clone was detected only once. The V call is TRBV6-1, the J call TRBJ2-2, with D unclear. V was cut by 1 base and J by 8 bases, with 5 bases left in between. The CDR3 is 12 amino acids. Germline V CDR1 and CDR2: MNHNS, SASEGT. CDR3 sequence (DNA): TGTGCCAGCAGTGAAGTACAGGGGGAGCTGTTTTTT. Translated, it gives CASSEVQGELFF.

The rearrangement uses TRBV19 and TRBJ2-1; 8 nucleotides match TRBD2. V lost 6 bases, J lost 2 bases, and 6 bases stayed unmatched. The CDR3 covers 15 residues. Germline assignment: CDR1 LNHDA and CDR2 SQIVND (reference sequence). Here the CDR3 reads CASSDTSGAYNEQFF. CDR3 sequence (DNA): TGTGCCAGTAGCGACACTAGCGGAGCCTACAATGAGCAGTTCTTC.

In its sample, this clone was seen a few times. This chain links TRBV7-9 with TRBJ2-3, with 9 bases aligning to TRBD1. The CDR3 length is 16 residues. Germline lookup yields CDR1 SEHNR and CDR2 FQNEAQ (reference sequence). Trimming took 5 bases from V and 2 from J; bases not matched to a gene: 8. The CDR3 loop is CASSPRDRGTTDTQYF. The CDR3 DNA is TGTGCCAGCAGCCCCCGCGACAGGGGGACCACAGATACGCAGTATTTT.

V gene TRBV5-1 combines with J gene TRBJ2-2; 7 positions agree with TRBD1. With V trimmed by 4 bases and J by 6 bases, 6 bases remained unmatched. CDR3 length equals 14 residues. Germline assignment: CDR1 SGHRS and CDR2 YFSETQ. CDR3 loop: CASSPSQGAGELFF. DNA for the CDR3: TGCGCCAGCAGCCCATCTCAGGGGGCCGGGGAGCTGTTTTTT.

V is TRBV5-1 and J is TRBJ1-3; D call uncertain. The CDR3 is made up of 14 amino acids. V lost 0 bases and J lost 4, with 8 bases in between. Germline loops: CDR1 SGHRS, CDR2 YFSETQ. The CDR3 DNA reads TGCGCCAGCAGCTTGGGAGGGCCGGGAAACACCATATATTTT. It is translated as CASSLGGPGNTIYF.

The chain has TRBV5-1 and TRBJ2-5; 7 bases align to TRBD1. V shed 2 bases and J 4 bases; nucleotides not matched to a gene: 5. Germline values: CDR1 SGHRS, CDR2 YFSETQ. CDR3 length equals 14 residues. The CDR3 spells CASSFRQGVETQYF. CDR3 bases: TGCGCCAGCAGCTTTCGACAGGGTGTAGAGACCCAGTACTTC.

CDR3 protein: CASSLRDRGSNTEAFF. CDR3 DNA: TGTGCCAGCAGCCTCCGGGACAGGGGCTCTAACACTGAAGCTTTCTTT. The rearrangement uses TRBV7-8 and TRBJ1-1, with TRBD1 matching over 10 bases. The CDR3 has 16 amino acids. Looked up from germline, CDR1 is SGHVS and CDR2 is FQNEAQ. Trimming at V came to 5 bases and at J to 2 bases, leaving 8 bases not matched to a gene.

A few counts support this clone. The chain recombines TRBV7-2 with TRBJ2-7; 7 positions match TRBD2. Germline V gene lookup returns CDR1 SGHTA and CDR2 FQGNSA. The trim removed 5 bases at V and 2 bases at J, leaving 9 bases unmatched. CDR3 size: 15 residues. The CDR3 DNA is TGTGCCAGCAGCCCCGGACTAGTGATGGCCTACGAGCAGTACTTC. Its translation is CASSPGLVMAYEQYF.

The CDR3 reads CATSREEENYGYTF. CDR3 DNA: TGTGCCACCAGCAGAGAGGAGGAAAACTATGGCTACACCTTC. This chain joins TRBV15 and TRBJ1-2; D not resolved. There are 14 residues in the CDR3. V gave up 0 bases and J gave up 2 bases, with 7 bases separating them. Germline lookup yields CDR1 LNHNV and CDR2 YYDKDF (reference sequence).

In DNA, the CDR3 is TGTGCCAGCAGCCCAGGGACAGGGGGGGACGAGCAGTACTTC. The encoded protein is CASSPGTGGDEQYF. This chain uses TRBV4-2 with TRBJ2-7, with TRBD1 matching 11 bases. The J segment lost 5 bases and the V segment lost 4 bases, leaving 4 bases of the junction unmatched. CDR1 is LGHNA, CDR2 YNFKEQ, per germline. The CDR3 sequence is 14 residues long.

The rearrangement joins TRBV7-3 to TRBJ1-2; the match to TRBD1 covers 9 bases. Germline V CDR1 and CDR2: SGHTA, FQGTGA. V lost 4 bases to trimming and J lost 7 bases; unmatched junction nucleotides: 4. The CDR3 loop spans 13 amino acids. The CDR3 DNA reads as TGTGCCAGCAGCTCTACAGGGGGCCTTGGCTACACCTTC. Its translation is CASSSTGGLGYTF.

The chain has TRBV9 and TRBJ2-1, with D perhaps TRBD1 (6 bases). Germline CDR1 is SGDLS and CDR2 is YYNGEE. The V end lost 4 bases, the J end lost 0 bases, and 11 bases lay between the germline ends. The CDR3 sequence is 15 residues long. This CDR3 is CASSTGTSSYNEQFF. CDR3 DNA sequence: TGTGCCAGCAGCACAGGGACAAGCTCCTACAATGAGCAGTTCTTC.

The rearrangement joins TRBV6-1 to TRBJ2-1, with 7 bases that match TRBD1. The trim removed 2 bases at V and 0 bases at J, leaving 10 bases unmatched. Germline V gene sequence: CDR1 MNHNS, CDR2 SASEGT. This CDR3 is built from 18 residues. CDR3 nucleotides: TGTGCCAGCAGTGAACCCGAGGGGGCACCCGTCTCCTACAATGAGCAGTTCTTC. Protein product: CASSEPEGAPVSYNEQFF.

This chain uses TRBV5-6 with TRBJ1-1; no clear D gene. V lost 0 bases and J 1 base, leaving 7 bases between the germline ends. The CDR3 length is 14 residues. Germline values: CDR1 SGHDT, CDR2 YYEEEE. This CDR3 reads CASSLGGKNTEAFF. The CDR3 region has the DNA TGTGCCAGCAGCTTGGGAGGGAAGAACACTGAAGCTTTCTTT.

This chain links TRBV4-1 with TRBJ1-6; the match to TRBD1 covers 7 bases. The germline V gene has CDR1 MGHRA and CDR2 YSYEKL. V shed 0 bases and J 0 bases; nucleotides not matched to a gene: 8. The CDR3 contains 19 residues. CDR3 nucleotide sequence: TGCGCCAGCAGCCAAGAATTGAGGCCAGGGGGCTCCTATAATTCACCCCTCCACTTT. Protein product: CASSQELRPGGSYNSPLHF.

The V call is TRBV7-8, the J call TRBJ2-1; D is possibly TRBD1 (6 bases). Germline V gene data show CDR1 as SGHVS and CDR2 as FQNEAQ. Trimming took 3 bases from V and 1 from J, leaving 13 bases between them. The CDR3 totals 16 residues. CDR3 nucleotides: TGTGCCAGCAGCTTTAGTTGGCAGGGGTCCTACAATGAGCAGTTCTTC. It encodes CASSFSWQGSYNEQFF.

The chain uses TRBV29-1 and TRBJ2-7; D perhaps matches TRBD1 (5 bases). Germline V CDR1 and CDR2: SQVTM, ANQGSEA. Trimming removed 4 bases from V and 1 base from J, with 5 bases in between. CDR3 length: 11 amino acids. The CDR3 region has the DNA TGCAGCGTTGGACAGTCCTACGAGCAGTACTTC. Its protein is CSVGQSYEQYF.

The CDR3 nucleotides read TGTGCCAGCAGCGCGGGCGCACGTTCCTACGAGCAGTACTTC. Translating it yields CASSAGARSYEQYF. V and J are TRBV7-6 and TRBJ2-7; possible D gene TRBD2, 5 bases. The germline CDR1 and CDR2 sequences are SGHVS and FNYEAQ. The V end lost 5 bases, the J end lost 1 base, and 12 bases lay between the germline ends. The CDR3 sequence is 14 residues long.

The chain carries TRBV28 and TRBJ2-1; TRBD2 is a possible D gene (6 bases). In germline, CDR1 is MDHEN, CDR2 SYDVKM. This CDR3 has 17 residues. With 5 bases removed from V and 4 bases from J, the gap between germline ends came to 21 bases. CDR3 sequence (DNA): TGTGCCAGCAGTCTAAATCCTCCTAGCGCCCAATACAATGAGCAGTTCTTC. It codes for CASSLNPPSAQYNEQFF.

The genes are TRBV4-3 and TRBJ2-1, with D possibly being TRBD2 (6 bases). The CDR3 has 16 residues. Germline assignment: CDR1 LGHNA and CDR2 YSLEER. V gave up 0 bases and J gave up 7 bases, with 16 bases separating them. The CDR3: CASSQDLGGSANEQFF. The CDR3 region has the DNA TGCGCCAGCAGCCAAGATCTTGGGGGGAGCGCGAATGAGCAGTTCTTC.